The clone carrying this TCR beta chain was seen ten or more times. Its antigen is undetermined. Patients included in sequencing had previously demonstrated CD8+CD57+ cell expansion by flow cytometry. The data stem from a study of CD8+CD57+ T cells in acquired aplastic anemia. Profiles of TCR beta VDJ and CDR3 were generated from a genomic DNA template. Using its own MiXCR run on the reads, TCRdb lists one record per CDR3 protein. The sample lists 200,000 to 250,000 distinct CDR3 sequences, over 55% seen once, with roughly three fifths in the top ten. Whole-study findings and limits: Some 31 sequences, all CD8+ CDR3, were shared between patients and controls. Significant differences in CD8+ Simpson's diversity were not observed between patients and controls.

Sequencing was performed on sorted CD4+, CD8+, or CD8+CD57+ T cells (not recorded which) from PBMCs. The receptor was isolated from a human donor with aplastic anemia.

The CDR3 coding sequence is TGTGCCACCAGCGCCCTAGAAAACATTCAGTACTTC. It yields the protein CATSALENIQYF. The V gene is TRBV15, the J gene TRBJ2-4; D unclear. The CDR3 is made up of 12 amino acids. Trimming cost V 5 bases and J 5 bases, with 7 bases left between them. Per the germline V gene, CDR1 is LNHNV and CDR2 is YYDKDF (reference sequence). The whole variable domain, filled in from reference TRBV15 and TRBJ2-4, reads DAMVIQNPRYQVTQFGKPVTLSCSQTLNHNVMYWYQQKSSQAPKLLFHYYDKDFNNEADTPDNFQSRRPNTSFCFLDIRSPGLGDTAMYLCATSALENIQYFGAGTRLSVL.